Given below is one T cell receptor (beta chain) in context. Its target is unknown. Per germline, CDR1 SGHRS and CDR2 YFSETQ. The CDR3 sequence is 16 residues long. The data originate from a study of CXCR3-negative and CXCR3-positive naive CD8 T cells. The TRB libraries of cDNA were built by UMI-labeled 5' RACE. TCRdb reanalyzed the 5' RACE reads and collapses them to one entry per CDR3 protein, without DNA. The sample has tens of thousands of distinct CDR3 sequences, and its top ten clones hold about 0.43%. General study findings and limits: Similar TRBV-TRBJ usage was seen in naive cells (both CXCR3-negative and CXCR3-positive), but memory cells differed.

The specimen was naive CXCR3- CD8+ T cells from blood. Stated subset: CD45RO-CCR7+CD27+CD95- naive CD8+ T cells lacking CXCR3 (TNR3-). The chain links TRBV5-1 to TRBJ2-1; the TCRdb call, TRBD2, lacks DNA for checking. This TCR derives from a human donor in good health. Some clones in this sample may be carry-over from other donors' samples. The CDR3 protein is CASSLKLAGANNEQFF. The full variable domain, in which reference TRBV5-1 and TRBJ2-1 provide the parts outside the CDR3, is KAGVTQTPRYLIKTRGQQVTLSCSPISGHRSVSWYQQTPGQGLQFLFEYFSETQRNKGNFPGRFSGRQFSNSRSEMNVSTLELGDSALYLCASSLKLAGANNEQFFGPGTRLTVL.